A selection of T cell receptor beta chains follows, all from one sample in a study of T cell responses to AZD1222 COVID-19 vaccine. Only in-frame clones appear in the TCRdb table, and some are missing; sequencing was by immunoSEQ multiplex PCR. The table records approximately 180,000 clones, 70% to 90% of them present only once. This specimen consisted of peripheral blood, obtained 28 days after the second AZD1222 dose. Receptors originate from an adult who received the AZD1222 COVID-19 vaccine. Both conserved end residues are part of each CDR3. Each record gives: CDR3 protein, clone size, V gene, D gene, J gene. The D gene is left open where the match is weak. Clone size is not always given. Where it is, it says once, few, many or a class for expanded clones.

CDR3: CASSLGHQNTEAFF
size: .
V: TRBV11-2
D: .
J: TRBJ1-1

CDR3: CASSPLAGGPYEQYF
size: .
V: TRBV5-4
D: TRBD2
J: TRBJ2-7

CDR3: CASSPPSRTTYGYTF
size: .
V: TRBV18
D: .
J: TRBJ1-2

CDR3: CASSSGLAGGTDTQYF
size: .
V: TRBV7-2
D: TRBD2
J: TRBJ2-3

CDR3: CASSLTGGAGYTF
size: once
V: TRBV12-3/TRBV12-4
D: TRBD1
J: TRBJ1-2

CDR3: CASSYREVTDTQYF
size: .
V: TRBV6-5
D: TRBD2
J: TRBJ2-3

CDR3: CASRAGTLNTEAFF
size: .
V: TRBV6-5
D: .
J: TRBJ1-1

CDR3: CASSGTGVQETQYF
size: .
V: TRBV5-6
D: TRBD1
J: TRBJ2-5

CDR3: CASSLFPGADGELFF
size: .
V: TRBV5-1
D: .
J: TRBJ2-2

CDR3: CASSRPGLAFNEQFF
size: .
V: TRBV7-2
D: TRBD2
J: TRBJ2-1

CDR3: CASSLRQSQETQYF
size: .
V: TRBV5-1
D: .
J: TRBJ2-5

CDR3: CASSLRGPGADTQYF
size: .
V: TRBV11-3
D: .
J: TRBJ2-3

CDR3: CASSSGTSGYTGELFF
size: .
V: TRBV5-1
D: TRBD2
J: TRBJ2-2

CDR3: CASRGGQSSEQYF
size: .
V: TRBV5-4
D: .
J: TRBJ2-7

CDR3: CAISNQSSASETQYF
size: .
V: TRBV10-3
D: .
J: TRBJ2-5

CDR3: CASSQEGSGPPGDTQYF
size: .
V: TRBV4-2
D: .
J: TRBJ2-3

CDR3: CASSSPILAGGSPYEQYF
size: .
V: TRBV28
D: TRBD2
J: TRBJ2-7

CDR3: CASSPLGRGQIGNQPQHF
size: .
V: TRBV6-6
D: TRBD1
J: TRBJ1-5

CDR3: CASSLGGTGGMMYEQYF
size: .
V: TRBV5-4
D: TRBD1
J: TRBJ2-7